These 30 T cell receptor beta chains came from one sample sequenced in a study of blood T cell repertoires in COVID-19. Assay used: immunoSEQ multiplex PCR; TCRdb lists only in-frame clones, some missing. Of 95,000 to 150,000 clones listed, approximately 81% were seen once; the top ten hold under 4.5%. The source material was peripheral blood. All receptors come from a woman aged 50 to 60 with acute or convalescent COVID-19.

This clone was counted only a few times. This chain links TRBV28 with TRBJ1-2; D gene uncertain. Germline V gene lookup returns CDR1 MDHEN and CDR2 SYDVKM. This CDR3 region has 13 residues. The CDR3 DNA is TGTGGCTCGTACTCTCGACAAACTTATGGCTACACCTTC. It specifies CGSYSRQTYGYTF.

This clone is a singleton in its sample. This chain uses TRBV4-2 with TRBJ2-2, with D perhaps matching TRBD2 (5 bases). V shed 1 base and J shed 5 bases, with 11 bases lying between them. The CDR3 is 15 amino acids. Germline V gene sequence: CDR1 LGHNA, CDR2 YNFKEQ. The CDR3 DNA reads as TGTGCCAGCAGCCAAGCGGGAACCAAGACCGGGGAGCTGTTTTTT. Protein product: CASSQAGTKTGELFF.

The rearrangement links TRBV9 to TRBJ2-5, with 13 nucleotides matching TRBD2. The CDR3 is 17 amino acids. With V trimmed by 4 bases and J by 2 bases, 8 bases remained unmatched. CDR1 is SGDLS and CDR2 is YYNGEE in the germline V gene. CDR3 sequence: CASSQGLAGAGQETQYF. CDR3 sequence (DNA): TGTGCCAGCAGCCAAGGACTAGCGGGAGCGGGACAAGAGACCCAGTACTTC.

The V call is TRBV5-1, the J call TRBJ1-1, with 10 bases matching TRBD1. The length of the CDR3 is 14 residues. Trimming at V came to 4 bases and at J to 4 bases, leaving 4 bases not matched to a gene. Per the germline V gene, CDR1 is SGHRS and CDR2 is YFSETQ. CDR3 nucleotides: TGCGCCAGCAGCGGACAGGGGGGATCCACTGAAGCTTTCTTT. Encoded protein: CASSGQGGSTEAFF.

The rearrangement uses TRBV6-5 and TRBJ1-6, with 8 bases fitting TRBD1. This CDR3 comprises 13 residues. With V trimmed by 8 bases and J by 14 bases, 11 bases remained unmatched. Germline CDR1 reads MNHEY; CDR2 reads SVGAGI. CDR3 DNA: TGTGCCAGCCTAACCAGGGGGCACTTCACCCTCCACTTT. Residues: CASLTRGHFTLHF.

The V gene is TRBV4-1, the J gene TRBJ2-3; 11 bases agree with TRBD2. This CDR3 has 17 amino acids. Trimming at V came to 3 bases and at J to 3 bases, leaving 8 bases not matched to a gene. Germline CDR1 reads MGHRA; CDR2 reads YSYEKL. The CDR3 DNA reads TGCGCCAGCAGCCAGGTAGCGGGGGGGCCCCTAACAGATACGCAGTATTTT. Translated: CASSQVAGGPLTDTQYF.

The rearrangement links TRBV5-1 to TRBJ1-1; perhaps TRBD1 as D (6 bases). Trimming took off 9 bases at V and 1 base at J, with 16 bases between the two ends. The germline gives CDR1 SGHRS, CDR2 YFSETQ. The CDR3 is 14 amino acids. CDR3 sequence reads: CATSQDRQNTEAFF. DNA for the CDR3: TGCGCCACCAGTCAGGACAGACAGAACACTGAAGCTTTCTTT.

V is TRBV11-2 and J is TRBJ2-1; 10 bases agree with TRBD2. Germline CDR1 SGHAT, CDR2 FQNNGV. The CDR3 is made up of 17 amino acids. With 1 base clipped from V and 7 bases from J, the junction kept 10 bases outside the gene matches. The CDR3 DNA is TGTGCCAGCAGCTTAGGAAGCGGGAGGGCCGGGGGTAATGAGCAGTTCTTC. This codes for CASSLGSGRAGGNEQFF.

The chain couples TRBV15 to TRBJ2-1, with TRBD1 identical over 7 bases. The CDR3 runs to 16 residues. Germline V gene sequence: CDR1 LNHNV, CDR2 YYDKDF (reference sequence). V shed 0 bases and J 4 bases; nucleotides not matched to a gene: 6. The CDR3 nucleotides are TGTGCCACCAGCAGAGATCTAGGGACAGCTTACAATGAGCAGTTCTTC. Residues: CATSRDLGTAYNEQFF. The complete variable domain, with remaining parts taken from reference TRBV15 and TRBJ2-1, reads DAMVIQNPRYQVTQFGKPVTLSCSQTLNHNVMYWYQQKSSQAPKLLFHYYDKDFNNEADTPDNFQSRRPNTSFCFLDIRSPGLGDTAMYLCATSRDLGTAYNEQFFGPGTRLTVL.

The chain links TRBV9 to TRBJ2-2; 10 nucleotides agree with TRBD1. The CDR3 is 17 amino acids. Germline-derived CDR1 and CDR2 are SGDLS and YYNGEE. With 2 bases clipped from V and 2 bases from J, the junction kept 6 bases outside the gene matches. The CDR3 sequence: CASSVTDRGGNTGELFF. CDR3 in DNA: TGTGCCAGCAGCGTCACGGACAGGGGGGGAAACACCGGGGAGCTGTTTTTT.

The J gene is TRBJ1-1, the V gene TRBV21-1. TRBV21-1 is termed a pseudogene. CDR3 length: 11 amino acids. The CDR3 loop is CASSNLREAFF. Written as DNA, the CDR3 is TGTGCCAGCAGCAATCTGAGGGAGGCTTTCTTT.

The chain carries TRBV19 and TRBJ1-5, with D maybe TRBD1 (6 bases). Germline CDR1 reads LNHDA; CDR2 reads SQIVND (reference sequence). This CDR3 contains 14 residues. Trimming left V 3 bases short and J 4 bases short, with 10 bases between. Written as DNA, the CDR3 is TGTGCCAGTAGTATCCGGACAGTTAATCAGCCCCAGCATTTT. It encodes CASSIRTVNQPQHF.

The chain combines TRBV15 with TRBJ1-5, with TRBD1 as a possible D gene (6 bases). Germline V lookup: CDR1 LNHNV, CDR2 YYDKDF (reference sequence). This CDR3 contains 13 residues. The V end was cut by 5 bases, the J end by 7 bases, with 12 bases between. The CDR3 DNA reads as TGTGCCACCAGCCTCGGGGGGCAACAGCCCCAGCATTTT. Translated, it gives CATSLGGQQPQHF.

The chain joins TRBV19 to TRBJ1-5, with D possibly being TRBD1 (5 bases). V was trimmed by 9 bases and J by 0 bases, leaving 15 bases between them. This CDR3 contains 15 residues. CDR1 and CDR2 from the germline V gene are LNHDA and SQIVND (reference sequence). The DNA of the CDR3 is TGTGCCAGCCTAAGGGGCGCGAATAGCAATCAGCCCCAGCATTTT. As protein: CASLRGANSNQPQHF.

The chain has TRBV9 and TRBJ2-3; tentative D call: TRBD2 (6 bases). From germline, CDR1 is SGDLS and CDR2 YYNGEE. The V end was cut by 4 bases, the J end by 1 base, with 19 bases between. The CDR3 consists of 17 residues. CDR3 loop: CASSPRGGGSGTDTQYF. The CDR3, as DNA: TGTGCCAGCAGCCCACGAGGTGGGGGGAGCGGCACAGATACGCAGTATTTT.

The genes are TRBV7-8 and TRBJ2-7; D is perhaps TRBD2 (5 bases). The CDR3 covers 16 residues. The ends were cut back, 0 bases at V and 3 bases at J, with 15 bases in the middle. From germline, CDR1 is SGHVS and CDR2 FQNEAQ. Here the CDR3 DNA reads TGTGCCAGCAGCTTAGCCTTAGGTGGGAGTGTCTACGAGCAGTACTTC. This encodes CASSLALGGSVYEQYF.

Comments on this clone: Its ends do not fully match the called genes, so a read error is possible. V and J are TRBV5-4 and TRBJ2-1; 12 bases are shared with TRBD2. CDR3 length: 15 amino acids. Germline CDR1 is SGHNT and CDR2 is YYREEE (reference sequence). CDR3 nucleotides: TGTGCCAGCAGTCCGACTAGCGGGAGTTTCAATCAGCAGTTCTTC. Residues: CASSPTSGSFNQQFF.

CDR3 region: CASSSRSGTGLNNSPLHF. CDR3 sequence (DNA): TGTGCCAGCAGTTCTAGATCCGGGACAGGGCTAAATAATTCACCCCTCCACTTT. The V call is TRBV28, the J call TRBJ1-6; 9 bases fit TRBD1. The CDR3 runs 18 residues. V shed 4 bases and J 5 bases; nucleotides not matched to a gene: 12. Germline V gene sequence: CDR1 MDHEN, CDR2 SYDVKM.

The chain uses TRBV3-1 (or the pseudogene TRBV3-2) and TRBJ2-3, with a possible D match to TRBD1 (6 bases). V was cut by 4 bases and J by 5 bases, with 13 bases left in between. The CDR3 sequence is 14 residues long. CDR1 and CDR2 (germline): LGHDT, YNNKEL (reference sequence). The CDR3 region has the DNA TGTGCCAGCAGCCCCGTGCAGGGGAGAGATACGCAGTATTTT. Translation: CASSPVQGRDTQYF.

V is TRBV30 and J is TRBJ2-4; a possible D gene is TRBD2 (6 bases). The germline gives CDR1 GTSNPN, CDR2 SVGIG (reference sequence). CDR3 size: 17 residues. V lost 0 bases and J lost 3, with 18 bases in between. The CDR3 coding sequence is TGTGCCTGGAGTGTACAGTCGACGGGGGTGGGCAAAAACATTCAGTACTTC. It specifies CAWSVQSTGVGKNIQYF.

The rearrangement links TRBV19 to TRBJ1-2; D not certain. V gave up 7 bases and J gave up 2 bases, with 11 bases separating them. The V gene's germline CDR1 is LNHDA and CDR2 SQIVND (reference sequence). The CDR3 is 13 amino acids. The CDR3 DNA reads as TGTGCCAGTACCATCGGCAGGAACTATGGCTACACCTTC. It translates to CASTIGRNYGYTF.

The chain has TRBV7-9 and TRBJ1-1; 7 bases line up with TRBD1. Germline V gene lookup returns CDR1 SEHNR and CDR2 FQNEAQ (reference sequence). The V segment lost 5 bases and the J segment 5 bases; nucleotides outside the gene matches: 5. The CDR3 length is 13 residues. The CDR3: CASSTIQGTEAFF. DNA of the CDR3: TGTGCCAGCAGCACAATACAGGGGACTGAAGCTTTCTTT.

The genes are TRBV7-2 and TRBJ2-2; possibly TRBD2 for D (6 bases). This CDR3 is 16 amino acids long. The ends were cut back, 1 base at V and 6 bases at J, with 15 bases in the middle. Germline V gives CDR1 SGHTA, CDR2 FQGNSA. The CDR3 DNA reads TGTGCCAGCAGCTTAGGCGGGTCAGGGAGGTCCGGGGAGCTGTTTTTT. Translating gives CASSLGGSGRSGELFF.

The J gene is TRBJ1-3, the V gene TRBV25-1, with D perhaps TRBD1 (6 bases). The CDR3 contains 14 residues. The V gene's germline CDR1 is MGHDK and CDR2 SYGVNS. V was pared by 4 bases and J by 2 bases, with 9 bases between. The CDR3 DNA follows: TGTGCCAGCAGTGGGCAGGGGACTGGAAACACCATATATTTT. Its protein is CASSGQGTGNTIYF.

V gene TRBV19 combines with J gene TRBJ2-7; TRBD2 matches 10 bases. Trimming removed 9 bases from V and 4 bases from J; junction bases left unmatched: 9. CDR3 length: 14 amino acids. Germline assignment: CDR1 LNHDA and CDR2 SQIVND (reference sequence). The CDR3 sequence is CASRERGGLYEQYF. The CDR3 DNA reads TGTGCCAGCCGGGAGCGGGGGGGCTTGTACGAGCAGTACTTC. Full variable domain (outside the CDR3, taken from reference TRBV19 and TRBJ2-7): DGGITQSPKYLFRKEGQNVTLSCEQNLNHDAMYWYRQDPGQGLRLIYYSQIVNDFQKGDIAEGYSVSREKKESFPLTVTSAQKNPTAFYLCASRERGGLYEQYFGPGTRLTVT.

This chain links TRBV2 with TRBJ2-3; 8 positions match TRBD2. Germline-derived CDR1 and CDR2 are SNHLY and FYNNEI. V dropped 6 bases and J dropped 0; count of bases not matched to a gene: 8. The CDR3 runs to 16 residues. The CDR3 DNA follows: TGTGCCAGCAGGGCTACTAGCGGCGCTAGCACAGATACGCAGTATTTT. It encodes CASRATSGASTDTQYF.

The CDR3 DNA is TGCGCCAGCCGAGGACAGGGGGCCTTCGACGAGCAGTACTTC. Translation gives CASRGQGAFDEQYF. The rearrangement uses TRBV5-1 and TRBJ2-7; 11 nucleotides line up with TRBD1. V lost 7 bases and J lost 5; bases outside the gene matches: 8. In germline, CDR1 is SGHRS, CDR2 YFSETQ. The CDR3 extends over 14 amino acids.

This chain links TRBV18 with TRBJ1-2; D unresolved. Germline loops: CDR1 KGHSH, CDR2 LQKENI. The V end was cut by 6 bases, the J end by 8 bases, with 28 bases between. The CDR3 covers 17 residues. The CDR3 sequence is CASSYNTRGRASWGYTF. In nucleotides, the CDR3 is TGTGCCAGCTCGTACAACACTAGAGGCCGCGCCAGTTGGGGCTACACCTTC.

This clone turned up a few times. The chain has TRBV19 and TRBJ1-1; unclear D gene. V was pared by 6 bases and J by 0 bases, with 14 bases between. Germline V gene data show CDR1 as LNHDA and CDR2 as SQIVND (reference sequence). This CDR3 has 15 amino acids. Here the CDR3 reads CASRPAGRLNTEAFF. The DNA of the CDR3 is TGTGCCAGTAGGCCCGCGGGCAGGTTGAACACTGAAGCTTTCTTT.

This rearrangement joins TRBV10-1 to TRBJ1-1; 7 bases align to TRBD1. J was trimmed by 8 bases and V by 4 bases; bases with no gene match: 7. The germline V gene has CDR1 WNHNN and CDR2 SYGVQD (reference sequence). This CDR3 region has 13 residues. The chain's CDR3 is CASSGTGAREAFF. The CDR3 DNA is TGCGCCAGCAGTGGAACAGGGGCGCGGGAAGCTTTCTTT.